This TCR beta chain was recorded in a study of blood T cells in healthy people across ages. The CDR3 sequence is 13 residues long. The V end lost 7 bases, the J end lost 4 bases, and 12 bases lay between the germline ends. Germline V lookup: CDR1 MNHEY, CDR2 SVGEGT. For the second PCR, which ran for about 7 to 11 cycles, a sample-barcoded 5' primer and a J-beta primer mix were used. TCRdb independently ran MiXCR on the 5' RACE reads; one entry per CDR3 protein. The data contain about 1.4 million distinct CDR3 sequences, roughly 59% of them singletons. The clonotype was recovered from a man aged 18 to 35 in good health. The chain carries TRBV6-2 or TRBV6-3 and TRBJ2-3; perhaps TRBD2 as D (5 bases). Sequenced material: blood. CDR3 DNA: TGTGCCAGCAAAGCGGCCCTAGCAGATACGCAGTATTTT. Translation gives CASKAALADTQYF.